The clone carrying this T cell receptor (beta chain) occurred a few times. The antigen is unknown. These data come from a study of T-cell memory formation after mild COVID-19. Study as a whole: The study found TCR clusters largely donor specific. General study points: The study found contracting CD4+ clones mainly in CM and EM and contracting CD8+ clones in EMRA.

5'RACE primed at constant segments yielded TCR alpha and TCR beta cDNA libraries bearing sample barcodes and UMIs. A single record per CDR3 protein comes from TCRdb applying MiXCR to the 5' RACE reads. The sample records about 190,000 distinct CDR3 sequences, over 20% being singletons. Trimming took off 4 bases at V and 1 base at J, with 17 bases between the two ends. Germline V gene data show CDR1 as SQVTM and CDR2 as ANQGSEA. The CDR3 is made up of 15 amino acids. The sample consisted of PBMCs or a T cell subset sorted from them (not recorded which). The rearrangement joins TRBV29-1 to TRBJ2-7, with D tentatively TRBD1 (6 bases). The sequence was collected from an adult woman who had mild COVID-19 (a few samples of this study predate the infection). Cell type and time point are not known. For the CDR3, the DNA is TGCAGCGTTGCTATCGATGGGCAGGGGTCCTACGAGCAGTACTTC. Its protein is CSVAIDGQGSYEQYF.